Each of the 21 T cell receptor beta chains below was sequenced from the same sample in a study of blood T cell repertoires in COVID-19. Assay: immunoSEQ multiplex PCR; the TCRdb copy retains only in-frame clones and omits some. Among 250,000 to 300,000 clones listed, 82% were seen once. The specimen was peripheral blood. The receptors stem from a woman between 18 and 29 years old with acute or convalescent COVID-19.

The chain is built from TRBV20-1 and TRBJ2-3; a possible D gene is TRBD2 (6 bases). The germline gives CDR1 DFQATT, CDR2 SNEGSKA (reference sequence). Deletions cut 6 bases from V and 2 bases from J, with 15 bases between. The CDR3 runs 14 residues. The CDR3 DNA follows: TGCAGTGCCAGTAACCAGCGGGCCACAGATACGCAGTATTTT. Translated, it gives CSASNQRATDTQYF.

J is TRBJ1-3 and V is TRBV5-5; D uncertain. The CDR3 extends over 16 amino acids. V was shortened by 1 base and J by 0 bases, with 11 bases between the two germline ends. Germline V gene sequence: CDR1 SGHKS, CDR2 YYEKEE (reference sequence). CDR3 nucleotide sequence: TGTGCCAGCAGCTTGTCGCGTGAGAGCTCTGGAAACACCATATATTTT. Amino acids: CASSLSRESSGNTIYF.

This chain connects TRBV25-1 to TRBJ1-2; TRBD1 agrees at 9 bases. V was clipped by 3 bases and J by 2 bases; unmatched bases: 4. The germline CDR1 and CDR2 sequences are MGHDK and SYGVNS. The CDR3 consists of 15 residues. CDR3 amino acids: CASSELDRGNYGYTF. CDR3 nucleotide sequence: TGTGCCAGCAGTGAGCTAGACAGGGGGAACTATGGCTACACCTTC.

The gene calls are TRBV7-8 and TRBJ1-5, with TRBD1 identical over 11 bases. Trimming took 3 bases from V and 7 from J; bases not matched to a gene: 8. Germline lookup yields CDR1 SGHVS and CDR2 FQNEAQ. The CDR3 is made up of 16 amino acids. This CDR3 is CASSFAGTGGGQPQHF. The CDR3 bases are TGTGCCAGCAGCTTTGCAGGGACAGGGGGTGGGCAGCCCCAGCATTTT.

J is TRBJ1-1 and V is TRBV6-6; no definite D call. The length of the CDR3 is 11 residues. The germline V gene has CDR1 MNHNY and CDR2 SVGAGI (reference sequence). V lost 4 bases to trimming and J lost 3 bases, with 3 bases between them. CDR3 sequence: CASSFDTEAFF. CDR3 nucleotides: TGTGCCAGCAGTTTCGACACTGAAGCTTTCTTT.

This clone has more than one count but fewer than ten. The gene calls are TRBV11-3 and TRBJ2-1; maybe TRBD1 (6 bases). The germline gives CDR1 SGHNT, CDR2 YENEEA. V was shortened by 3 bases and J by 5 bases, with 11 bases between the two germline ends. The CDR3 runs 14 residues. The CDR3 DNA reads as TGTGCCAGCAGCTTGACAGGTTCCCACAATGAGCAGTTCTTC. Translating it yields CASSLTGSHNEQFF.

The V call is TRBV28, the J call TRBJ2-7; D not certain. The length of the CDR3 is 15 residues. Looked up from germline, CDR1 is MDHEN and CDR2 is SYDVKM. V lost 4 bases and J 0 bases, leaving 13 bases between the germline ends. CDR3 DNA: TGTGCCAGCAGTTCCCCTGATGAGAGCTCCTACGAGCAGTACTTC. It encodes CASSSPDESSYEQYF.

This sequence joins TRBV3-1 (or the pseudogene TRBV3-2) and TRBJ1-1; D gene unclear. This CDR3 is 18 amino acids long. The V gene lost 1 base and the J gene lost 2 bases, with 20 bases spanning the gap. The germline CDR1 and CDR2 sequences are LGHDT and YNNKEL (reference sequence). The DNA of the CDR3 is TGTGCCAGCAGCCAAGGTTTCGGGTATCGGTTGGGTAACACTGAAGCTTTCTTT. Its translation: CASSQGFGYRLGNTEAFF.

V gene TRBV4-3 combines with J gene TRBJ2-2, with a tentative D call TRBD1 (5 bases). The CDR3 spans 14 residues. The germline CDR1 and CDR2 sequences are LGHNA and YSLEER. The V and J ends lost 4 bases and 8 bases respectively, with 14 bases between them. The DNA of the CDR3 is TGCGCCAGCAGCCGAGTGGGGCAAGGAGGGGAGCTGTTTTTT. The encoded protein is CASSRVGQGGELFF.

The chain joins TRBV27 to TRBJ2-5, with TRBD1 as a possible D gene (5 bases). The CDR3 is 14 amino acids. Looked up from germline, CDR1 is MNHEY and CDR2 is SMNVEV (reference sequence). The V end lost 3 bases, the J end lost 5 bases, and 13 bases lay between the germline ends. CDR3 amino acids: CASSFSGYGETQYF. The CDR3 nucleotides are TGTGCCAGCAGTTTCTCAGGGTACGGGGAGACCCAGTACTTC.

V is TRBV7-3 and J is TRBJ2-7, with 12 bases that match TRBD1. The V gene end was trimmed by 5 bases and the J gene end by 5 bases; junction bases not matched to a gene: 7. Looked up from germline, CDR1 is SGHTA and CDR2 is FQGTGA. This CDR3 is built from 15 residues. The CDR3 reads CASSPGTGGSDEQYF. Written as DNA, the CDR3 is TGTGCCAGCAGCCCCGGGACAGGGGGCTCGGACGAGCAGTACTTC.

The V and J genes are TRBV20-1 and TRBJ1-2; D is ambiguous. CDR1 is DFQATT, CDR2 SNEGSKA, per germline (reference sequence). V shed 1 base and J shed 6 bases, with 6 bases lying between them. The CDR3 has 11 amino acids. The CDR3, as DNA: TGCAGTGCTAGAGGACGGGATGGCTACACCTTC. Its translation: CSARGRDGYTF.

This clone was counted once. V is TRBV12-3 or TRBV12-4 and J is TRBJ2-7, with D possibly TRBD1 on 6 matching bases. V gave up 3 bases and J gave up 2 bases, with 8 bases separating them. This CDR3 has 13 residues. The CDR3 DNA follows: TGTGCCAGCAGTTTTGGGGGCACCTACGAGCAGTACTTC. Translated: CASSFGGTYEQYF.

This clone showed up just a few times. The J gene is TRBJ2-7, the V gene TRBV29-1; 9 nucleotides agree with TRBD2. The V gene's germline CDR1 is SQVTM and CDR2 ANQGSEA. V shed 2 bases, J shed 3 bases, and the junction held 5 bases outside the gene matches. The CDR3 is 14 residues long. CDR3 in DNA: TGCAGCGTTGAATCTAGCGGGACGCTCTACGAGCAGTACTTC. Translated: CSVESSGTLYEQYF.

The chain has TRBV13 and TRBJ2-3; 9 bases align to TRBD2. CDR1 PRHDT and CDR2 FYEKMQ come from the germline V gene (reference sequence). The CDR3 runs to 19 residues. The ends lost 2 bases at V and 2 bases at J; junction bases unmatched: 14. This CDR3 is CASSLISRLAGGNTDTQYF. The CDR3 DNA follows: TGTGCCAGCAGCTTAATTTCTCGGCTCGCGGGAGGGAACACAGATACGCAGTATTTT. Full variable domain (remainder filled in from reference TRBV13 and TRBJ2-3): AAGVIQSPRHLIKEKRETATLKCYPIPRHDTVYWYQQGPGQDPQFLISFYEKMQSDKGSIPDRFSAQQFSDYHSELNMSSLELGDSALYFCASSLISRLAGGNTDTQYFGPGTRLTVL.

This clone was counted only a few times. CDR3 sequence reads: CASSQDSIRGSSYNSPLHF. The CDR3 DNA reads TGTGCCAGCAGCCAAGATAGTATAAGGGGAAGCTCCTATAATTCACCCCTCCACTTT. The chain links TRBV4-2 to TRBJ1-6, with a possible D match to TRBD1 (5 bases). Germline CDR1 LGHNA, CDR2 YNFKEQ. CDR3 length: 19 amino acids. V lost 0 bases and J lost 0, with 15 bases in between.

This clone was counted once. V is TRBV6-5 and J is TRBJ1-1, with TRBD1 as a possible D gene (6 bases). Germline V gene sequence: CDR1 MNHEY, CDR2 SVGAGI. The CDR3 runs to 13 residues. V lost 0 bases and J lost 11, with 13 bases in between. The CDR3 sequence: CASSYSGGAAAFF. The DNA of the CDR3 is TGTGCCAGCAGTTACTCAGGGGGTGCAGCGGCTTTCTTT.

The chain carries TRBV7-2 and TRBJ2-1, with TRBD2 matching 8 bases. Germline loops: CDR1 SGHTA, CDR2 FQGNSA. The CDR3 totals 16 residues. With V trimmed by 0 bases and J by 1 base, 2 bases remained unmatched. The CDR3 DNA is TGTGCCAGCAGCTTAGCCAGCGGGAGATCCTACAATGAGCAGTTCTTC. Protein sequence: CASSLASGRSYNEQFF.

The CDR3 region is CASSLFGGGTNYGYTF. The CDR3 coding sequence is TGCGCCAGCAGCTTGTTTGGTGGGGGGACCAACTATGGCTACACCTTC. This chain uses TRBV5-1 with TRBJ1-2; D perhaps matches TRBD1 (5 bases). V was pared by 1 base and J by 2 bases, with 15 bases between. This CDR3 contains 16 residues. CDR1 is SGHRS and CDR2 is YFSETQ in the germline V gene.

A remark on this clone: The identical CDR3 is also encoded by other nucleotide sequences in the sample. The V call is TRBV5-1, the J call TRBJ2-2; 7 nucleotides agree with TRBD2. Germline V gene lookup returns CDR1 SGHRS and CDR2 YFSETQ. Trimming took 4 bases from V and 6 from J; bases not matched to a gene: 12. This CDR3 is built from 16 residues. CDR3 amino acids: CASSPRLAGVPGELFF. CDR3 nucleotides: TGCGCCAGCAGCCCCCGACTAGCAGGAGTCCCCGGGGAGCTGTTTTTT.

The chain couples TRBV5-5 to TRBJ2-3; D might be TRBD2 (6 bases). Looked up from germline, CDR1 is SGHKS and CDR2 is YYEKEE (reference sequence). CDR3 length: 15 residues. V was trimmed by 4 bases and J by 5 bases, leaving 17 bases between them. CDR3 sequence (DNA): TGTGCCAGCAGCCGAAATAGCGGAGGGGAAGATACGCAGTATTTT. Translation: CASSRNSGGEDTQYF.